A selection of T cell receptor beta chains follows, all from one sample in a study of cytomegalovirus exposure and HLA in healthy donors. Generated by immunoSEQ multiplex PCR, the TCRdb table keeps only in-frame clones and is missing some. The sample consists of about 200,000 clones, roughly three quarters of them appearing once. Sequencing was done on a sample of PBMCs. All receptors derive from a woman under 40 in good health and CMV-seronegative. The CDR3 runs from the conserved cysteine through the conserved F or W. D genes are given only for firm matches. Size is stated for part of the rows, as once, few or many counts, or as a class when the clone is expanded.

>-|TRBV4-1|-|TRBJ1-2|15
CASSQATDTSYGYTF
TGCGCCAGCAGCCAAGCGACGGACACCAGCTATGGCTACACCTTC
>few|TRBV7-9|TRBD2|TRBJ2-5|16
CASSARTGLAGETQYF
TGTGCCAGCAGCGCCAGGACTGGACTAGCCGGGGAGACCCAGTACTTC
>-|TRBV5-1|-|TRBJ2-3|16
CASSYTGTDRTDTQYF
TGCGCCAGCAGTTATACCGGGACTGACCGCACAGATACGCAGTATTTT
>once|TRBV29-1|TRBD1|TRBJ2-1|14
CSVEQGALNNEQFF
TGCAGCGTTGAACAGGGGGCTTTGAACAATGAGCAGTTCTTC
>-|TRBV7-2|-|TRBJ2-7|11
CASSSVYEQYF
TGTGCCAGCAGCTCCGTCTACGAGCAGTACTTC
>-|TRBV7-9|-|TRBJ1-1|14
CASSLGLGGTEAFF
TGTGCCAGCAGCTTGGGTCTGGGGGGGACTGAAGCTTTCTTT
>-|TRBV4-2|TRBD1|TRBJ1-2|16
CASSQDLQGDGYGYTF
TGTGCCAGCAGCCAAGACCTACAGGGGGACGGCTATGGCTACACCTTC
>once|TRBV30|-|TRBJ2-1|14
CAWSSASSYNEQFF
TGTGCCTGGAGTAGTGCGAGCTCCTACAATGAGCAGTTCTTC
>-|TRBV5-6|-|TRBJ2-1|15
CASSLGPSSYNEQFF
TGTGCCAGCAGCTTGGGGCCGTCCTCCTACAATGAGCAGTTCTTC
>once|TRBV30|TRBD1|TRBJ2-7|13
CAWIPGQTHEQYF
TGTGCCTGGATACCGGGACAGACCCACGAGCAGTACTTC
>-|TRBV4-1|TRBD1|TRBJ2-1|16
CASSQAIDRVGGEQFF
TGCGCCAGCAGCCAAGCGATCGACAGGGTAGGAGGTGAGCAGTTCTTC
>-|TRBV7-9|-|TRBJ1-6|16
CASSYQGTSRNSPLHF
TGTGCCAGCAGTTATCAGGGGACCTCCCGCAATTCACCCCTCCACTTT
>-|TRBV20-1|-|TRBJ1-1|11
CSAPENTEAFF
TGCAGTGCACCAGAGAACACTGAAGCTTTCTTT
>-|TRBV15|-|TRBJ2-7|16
CATSRNPYTGNYEQYF
TGTGCCACCAGCAGAAACCCTTACACGGGGAACTACGAGCAGTACTTC
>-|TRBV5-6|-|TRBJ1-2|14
CASNLRALRDGYTF
TGTGCCAGCAACCTTAGGGCCCTCAGGGATGGCTACACCTTC
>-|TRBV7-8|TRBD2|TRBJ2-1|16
CASSPSSGVAYNEQFF
TGTGCCAGCAGCCCCTCTAGCGGGGTAGCCTACAATGAGCAGTTCTTC
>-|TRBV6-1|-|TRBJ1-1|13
CASSAQLNTEAFF
TGTGCCAGCAGTGCCCAATTGAACACTGAAGCTTTCTTT
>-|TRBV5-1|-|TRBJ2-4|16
CASSLDVGRSKNIQYF
TGCGCCAGCAGCTTGGACGTGGGCAGATCCAAAAACATTCAGTACTTC
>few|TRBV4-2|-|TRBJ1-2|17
CASSQDINRGGNYGYTF
TGTGCCAGCAGCCAAGATATCAATCGAGGCGGTAACTATGGCTACACCTTC
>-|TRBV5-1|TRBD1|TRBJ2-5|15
CASSARGFQGETQYF
TGCGCCAGCAGCGCCAGGGGGTTCCAGGGGGAGACCCAGTACTTC
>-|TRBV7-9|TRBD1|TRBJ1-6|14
CASSSGQGYSPLHF
TGTGCCAGCAGCTCGGGACAGGGGTATTCACCCCTCCACTTT
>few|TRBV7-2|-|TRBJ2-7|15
CASSARDNPSYEQYF
TGTGCCAGCAGCGCCCGGGACAATCCCTCCTACGAGCAGTACTTC
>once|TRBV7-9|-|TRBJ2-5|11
CASQVQETQYF
TGTGCCAGCCAGGTACAAGAGACCCAGTACTTC
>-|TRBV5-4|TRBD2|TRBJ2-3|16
CASFRTSGTSTDTQYF
TGTGCCAGCTTCCGGACTAGCGGGACCAGCACAGATACGCAGTATTTT
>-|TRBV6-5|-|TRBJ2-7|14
CASSSRDSPPEQYF
TGTGCCAGCAGTTCACGGGACTCACCTCCCGAGCAGTACTTC
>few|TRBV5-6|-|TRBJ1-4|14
CASTLYGGAEKLFF
TGTGCCAGCACCCTCTATGGGGGGGCCGAAAAACTGTTTTTT
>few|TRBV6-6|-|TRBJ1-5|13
CASSLADNQPQHF
TGTGCCAGCAGTTTAGCCGACAATCAGCCCCAGCATTTT
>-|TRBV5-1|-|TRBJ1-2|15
CASSLALGQIYGYTF
TGCGCCAGCAGCTTGGCCCTTGGACAGATCTATGGCTACACCTTC
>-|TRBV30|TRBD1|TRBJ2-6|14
CAWTGGAGANVLTF
TGTGCCTGGACAGGGGGCGCTGGGGCCAACGTCCTGACTTTC
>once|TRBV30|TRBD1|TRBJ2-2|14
CAWTGTGNTGELFF
TGTGCCTGGACTGGGACAGGGAACACCGGGGAGCTGTTTTTT
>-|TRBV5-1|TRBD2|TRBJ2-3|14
CASNVAGATDTQYF
TGCGCCAGCAACGTAGCGGGGGCGACAGATACGCAGTATTTT
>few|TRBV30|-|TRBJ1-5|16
CAWSDSGRGIVQPQHF
TGTGCCTGGAGTGATTCAGGCAGGGGAATAGTTCAGCCCCAGCATTTT
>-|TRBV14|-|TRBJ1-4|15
CASSQGAGFNEKLFF
TGTGCCAGCAGCCAAGGGGCGGGATTTAATGAAAAACTGTTTTTT
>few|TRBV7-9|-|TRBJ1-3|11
CASSLAPAGHF
TGTGCCAGCAGCTTAGCCCCGGCAGGTCATTTT
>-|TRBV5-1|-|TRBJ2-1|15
CASSLTRTQYNEQFF
TGCGCCAGCAGCTTAACTAGAACTCAGTACAATGAGCAGTTCTTC
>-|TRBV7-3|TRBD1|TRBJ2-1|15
CASSVRDRDYNEQFF
TGTGCCAGCAGCGTCCGGGACAGAGATTACAATGAGCAGTTCTTC